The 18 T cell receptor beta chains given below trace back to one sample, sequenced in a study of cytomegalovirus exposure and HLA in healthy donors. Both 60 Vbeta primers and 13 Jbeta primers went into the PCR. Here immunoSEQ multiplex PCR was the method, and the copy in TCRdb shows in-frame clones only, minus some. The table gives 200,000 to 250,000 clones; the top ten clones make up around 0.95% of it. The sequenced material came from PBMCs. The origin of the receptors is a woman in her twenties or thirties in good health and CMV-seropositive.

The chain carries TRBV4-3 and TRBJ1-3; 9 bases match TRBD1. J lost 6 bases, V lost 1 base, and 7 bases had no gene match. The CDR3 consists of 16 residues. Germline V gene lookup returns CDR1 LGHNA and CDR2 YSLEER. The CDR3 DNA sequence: TGCGCCAGCAGCCAAGTACAGGGGGCGATGGAAAACACCATATATTTT. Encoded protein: CASSQVQGAMENTIYF.

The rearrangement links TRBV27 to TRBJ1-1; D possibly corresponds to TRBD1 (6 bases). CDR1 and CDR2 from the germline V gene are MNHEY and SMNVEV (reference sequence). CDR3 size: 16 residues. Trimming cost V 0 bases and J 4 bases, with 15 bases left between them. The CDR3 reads CASSLSIWGGTTEAFF. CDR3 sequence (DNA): TGTGCCAGCAGTTTATCCATCTGGGGGGGCACCACTGAAGCTTTCTTT.

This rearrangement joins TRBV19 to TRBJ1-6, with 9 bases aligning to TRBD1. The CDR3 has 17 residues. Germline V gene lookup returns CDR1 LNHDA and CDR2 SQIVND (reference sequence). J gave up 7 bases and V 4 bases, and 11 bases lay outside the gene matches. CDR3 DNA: TGTGCCAGTAGTAGGGGACAGGGTATTCAACTGAATTCACCCCTCCACTTT. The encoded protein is CASSRGQGIQLNSPLHF.

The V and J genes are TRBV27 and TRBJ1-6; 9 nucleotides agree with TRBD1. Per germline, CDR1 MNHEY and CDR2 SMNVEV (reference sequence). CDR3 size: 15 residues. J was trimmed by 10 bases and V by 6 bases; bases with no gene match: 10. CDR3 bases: TGTGCCAGCAGCACCGCGGACAGGGGAGGGTCACCCCTCCACTTT. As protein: CASSTADRGGSPLHF.

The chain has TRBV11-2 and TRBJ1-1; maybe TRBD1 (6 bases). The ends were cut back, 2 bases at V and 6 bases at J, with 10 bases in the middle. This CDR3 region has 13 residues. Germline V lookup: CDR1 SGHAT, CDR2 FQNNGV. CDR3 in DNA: TGTGCCAGCAGCTTATCAGGGGAACCTGAAGCTTTCTTT. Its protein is CASSLSGEPEAFF.

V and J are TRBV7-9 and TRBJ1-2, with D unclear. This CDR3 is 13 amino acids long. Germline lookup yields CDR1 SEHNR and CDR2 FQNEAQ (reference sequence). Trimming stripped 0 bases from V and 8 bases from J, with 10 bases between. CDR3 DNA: TGTGCCAGCAGCTTAGCACTAGAGGGAGGCTACACCTTC. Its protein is CASSLALEGGYTF.

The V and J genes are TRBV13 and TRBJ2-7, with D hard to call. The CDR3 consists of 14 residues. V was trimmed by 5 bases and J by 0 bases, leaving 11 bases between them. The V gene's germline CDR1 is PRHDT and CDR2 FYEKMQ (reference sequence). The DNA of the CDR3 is TGTGCCAGCAGCCCAGGATTTCCCTCCTACGAGCAGTACTTC. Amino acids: CASSPGFPSYEQYF.

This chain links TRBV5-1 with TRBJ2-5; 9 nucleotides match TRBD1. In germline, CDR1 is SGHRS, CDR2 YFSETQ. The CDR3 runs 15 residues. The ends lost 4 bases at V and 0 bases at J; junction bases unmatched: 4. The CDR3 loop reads CASSLRQGDQETQYF. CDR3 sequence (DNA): TGCGCCAGCAGCCTACGACAGGGGGACCAAGAGACCCAGTACTTC.

The CDR3, as DNA: TGTGCCAGCAGGCGGCAGGGGTTAACCGGGGAGCTGTTTTTT. Translated, it gives CASRRQGLTGELFF. This chain connects TRBV6-5 to TRBJ2-2; maybe TRBD1 (6 bases). V was cut by 6 bases and J by 5 bases, with 13 bases left in between. Germline-derived CDR1 and CDR2 are MNHEY and SVGAGI. The CDR3 loop spans 14 amino acids.

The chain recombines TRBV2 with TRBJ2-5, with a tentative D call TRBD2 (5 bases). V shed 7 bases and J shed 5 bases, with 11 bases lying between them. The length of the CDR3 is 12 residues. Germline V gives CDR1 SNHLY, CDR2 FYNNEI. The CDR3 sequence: CASKGRVETQYF. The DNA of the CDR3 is TGTGCCAGCAAAGGGCGGGTGGAGACCCAGTACTTC.

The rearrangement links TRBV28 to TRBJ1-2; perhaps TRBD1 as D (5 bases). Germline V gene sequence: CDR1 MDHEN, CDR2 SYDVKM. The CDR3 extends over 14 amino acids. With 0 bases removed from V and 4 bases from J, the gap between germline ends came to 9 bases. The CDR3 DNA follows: TGTGCCAGCAGTTTATGGGGGGGTCCCTATGGCTACACCTTC. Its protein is CASSLWGGPYGYTF.

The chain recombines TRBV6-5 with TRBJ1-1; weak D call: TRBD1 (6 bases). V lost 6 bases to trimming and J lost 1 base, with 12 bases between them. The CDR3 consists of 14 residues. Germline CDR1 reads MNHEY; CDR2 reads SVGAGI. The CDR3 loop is CASRGLQGNTEAFF. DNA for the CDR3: TGTGCCAGCAGGGGACTACAGGGGAACACTGAAGCTTTCTTT.

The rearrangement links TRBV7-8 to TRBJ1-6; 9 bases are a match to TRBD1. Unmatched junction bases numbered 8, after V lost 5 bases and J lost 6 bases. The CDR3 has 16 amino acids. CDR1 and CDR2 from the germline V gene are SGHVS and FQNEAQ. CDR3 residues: CASSTYLTGGNSPLHF. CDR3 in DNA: TGTGCCAGCAGCACCTATTTGACAGGGGGTAATTCACCCCTCCACTTT.

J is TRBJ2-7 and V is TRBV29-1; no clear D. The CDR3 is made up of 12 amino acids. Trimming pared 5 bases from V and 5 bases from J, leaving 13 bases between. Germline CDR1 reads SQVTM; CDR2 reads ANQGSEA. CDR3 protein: CSVMSGSHEQYF. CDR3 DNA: TGCAGCGTTATGTCGGGTAGCCACGAGCAGTACTTC.

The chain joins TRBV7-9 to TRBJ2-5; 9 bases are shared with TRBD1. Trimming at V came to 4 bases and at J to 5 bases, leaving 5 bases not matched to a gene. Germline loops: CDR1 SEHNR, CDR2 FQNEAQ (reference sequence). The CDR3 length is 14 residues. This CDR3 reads CASSWGQGVETQYF. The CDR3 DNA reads TGTGCCAGCAGCTGGGGACAGGGCGTGGAGACCCAGTACTTC.

The CDR3 region is CASSPDRGLFGAFF. Here the CDR3 DNA reads TGTGCCAGCAGCCCGGACAGGGGGCTTTTCGGAGCTTTCTTT. This chain joins TRBV14 and TRBJ1-1; 11 bases are a match to TRBD1. With V trimmed by 4 bases and J by 10 bases, 8 bases remained unmatched. In germline, CDR1 is SGHDN, CDR2 FVKESK. The CDR3 has 14 residues.

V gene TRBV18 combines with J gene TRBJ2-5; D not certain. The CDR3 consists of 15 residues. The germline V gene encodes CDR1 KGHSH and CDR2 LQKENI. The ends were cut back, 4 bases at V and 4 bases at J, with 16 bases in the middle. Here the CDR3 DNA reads TGTGCCAGCTCACTTCGACCCTCGGCGGCAGAGACCCAGTACTTC. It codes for CASSLRPSAAETQYF.

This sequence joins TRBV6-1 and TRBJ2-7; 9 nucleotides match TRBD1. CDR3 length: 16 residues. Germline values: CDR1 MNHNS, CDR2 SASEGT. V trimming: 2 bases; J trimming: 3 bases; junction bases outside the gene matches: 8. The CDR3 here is CASSETGGTGHYEQYF. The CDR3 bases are TGTGCCAGCAGTGAAACGGGCGGGACAGGGCACTACGAGCAGTACTTC.